A single sample gave rise to the 7 T cell receptor beta chains below, sequenced in a study of vaccination and CD4 T cells after COVID-19. Each CDR3 protein is one row after TCRdb ran MiXCR on the PCR reads. The repertoire holds tens of thousands of distinct CDR3 sequences, with about 47% as singletons. Stated time point: late sampling 161 to 241 days after vaccination in three convalescent patients. This material consisted of CD4+ T cells from blood, taken about 7 months after SARS-CoV-2 vaccination. All receptors come from a human donor who had recovered from COVID-19.

This clonotype appeared a few times. The chain links TRBV29-1 to TRBJ2-2; the match to TRBD1 covers 11 bases. CDR1 and CDR2 from the germline V gene are SQVTM and ANQGSEA. The CDR3 has 12 residues. Trimming at V came to 8 bases and at J to 6 bases, leaving 2 bases not matched to a gene. The chain's CDR3 is CSRDRGSGELFF. Here the CDR3 DNA reads TGCAGCCGGGACAGGGGGTCCGGGGAGCTGTTTTTT.

This clonotype was seen a single time. The chain links TRBV7-9 to TRBJ2-7; D may be TRBD1 or TRBD2 (5 bases each). The CDR3 consists of 15 residues. V dropped 5 bases and J dropped 2 bases, with 16 bases sitting between them. Germline V lookup: CDR1 SEHNR, CDR2 FQNEAQ (reference sequence). CDR3 DNA sequence: TGTGCCAGCAGCCACGGGACGCAAAACCCCTACGAGCAGTACTTC. Its translation is CASSHGTQNPYEQYF.

The rearrangement joins TRBV6-5 to TRBJ1-2, with no clear D. The germline gives CDR1 MNHEY, CDR2 SVGAGI. The CDR3 covers 15 residues. The V end lost 0 bases, the J end lost 4 bases, and 12 bases lay between the germline ends. The CDR3 DNA sequence: TGTGCCAGCAGTTACTCTAGAACGGACCTCTATGGCTACACCTTC. Protein sequence: CASSYSRTDLYGYTF.

This chain joins TRBV6-4 and TRBJ1-2; no definite D call. The V and J ends lost 6 bases and 9 bases respectively, with 23 bases between them. Germline-derived CDR1 and CDR2 are MRHNA and SNTAGT. This CDR3 is 15 amino acids long. The CDR3 protein is CASRDDAGPGWRYTF. As DNA, the CDR3 is TGTGCCAGCAGAGACGATGCGGGCCCCGGCTGGCGCTACACCTTC.

V and J are TRBV6-1 and TRBJ1-2; 7 positions agree with TRBD1. This CDR3 is 13 amino acids long. Germline loops: CDR1 MNHNS, CDR2 SASEGT. V dropped 5 bases and J dropped 8; count of bases not matched to a gene: 8. CDR3 sequence reads: CASSHNQGGGYTF. For the CDR3, the DNA is TGTGCCAGCAGTCACAATCAGGGGGGCGGCTACACCTTC.

This chain's CDR3 is CASSFRVMKETQYF. The CDR3 DNA follows: TGTGCCAGCAGCTTCAGGGTTATGAAGGAGACCCAGTACTTC. The V and J genes are TRBV7-9 and TRBJ2-5; TRBD1 might be the D (5 bases). There are 14 residues in the CDR3. Germline V CDR1 and CDR2: SEHNR, FQNEAQ (reference sequence). Trimming took off 3 bases at V and 5 bases at J, with 13 bases between the two ends.

The rearrangement joins TRBV6-5 to TRBJ2-3; the match to TRBD2 covers 14 bases. Trimming removed 0 bases from V and 6 bases from J; junction bases left unmatched: 8. Looked up from germline, CDR1 is MNHEY and CDR2 is SVGAGI. The CDR3 is made up of 18 amino acids. For the CDR3, the DNA is TGTGCCAGCAGTTACTCCCCAGGACTAGCGGGAGGTGCGGATACGCAGTATTTT. Protein product: CASSYSPGLAGGADTQYF.